The clone carrying this T cell receptor (beta chain) was found once. Its antigen remains unknown. The data are from a study of blood T cells in healthy people across ages. Study-level findings and limits: Age showed a roughly linear inverse relationship with TCR beta diversity per million T cells.

Total RNA, at least 6 micrograms per sample, came from PBMCs. V was shortened by 2 bases and J by 8 bases, with 15 bases between the two germline ends. Germline CDR1 and CDR2: SGHAT and FQDESV (reference sequence). This CDR3 contains 14 residues. Together with a sample-barcoded 5' primer, a J-beta primer mix was included in a second PCR lasting about 7 to 12 cycles. TCRdb reprocessed the 5' RACE reads via MiXCR and lists one record per CDR3 protein. The sample includes some 900,000 distinct CDR3 sequences, approximately 49% seen only once; the top ten take about an eighth. Sample: blood. The sequence derives from a man aged 30 to 39 in good health. This chain uses TRBV11-1 with TRBJ1-2; D remains unclear. In DNA form, the CDR3 reads TGTGCCAGCAGCTTAATAGGGAGGTCGGACGGCTACACCTTC. Its translation: CASSLIGRSDGYTF.